The 15 T cell receptor beta chains listed next were all sequenced from one sample in a study of glioma-infiltrating T cells. Amplification of TCR alpha and beta CDR3 regions from RNA used iRepertoire nested multiplex PCR. TCRdb reanalysed the multiplex PCR reads using MiXCR and keeps one entry per CDR3 protein. This sample has about 140,000 distinct CDR3 sequences, with about two fifths found just once. Sequencing was done on a sample of glioma tissue, nonneoplastic brain tissue, or PBMCs (not recorded which). These TCRs come from a human donor with low-grade glioma or glioblastoma, undergoing nonglioma brain surgery, or in good health (not recorded which).

The V call is TRBV4-1, the J call TRBJ1-2; 9 bases align to TRBD1. The CDR3 has 17 residues. V was clipped by 5 bases and J by 0 bases; unmatched bases: 10. CDR1 and CDR2 from the germline V gene are MGHRA and YSYEKL. This CDR3 is CASSATGTGITNYGYTF. The CDR3 DNA sequence: TGCGCCAGCAGCGCGACCGGGACAGGGATAACTAACTATGGCTACACCTTC.

The genes are TRBV10-1 and TRBJ2-3; no clear D gene. The CDR3 consists of 13 residues. The ends were cut back, 4 bases at V and 1 base at J, with 6 bases in the middle. CDR1 and CDR2 (germline): WNHNN, SYGVQD (reference sequence). Here the CDR3 DNA reads TGCGCCAGCAGTGGGTCGGGCACAGATACGCAGTATTTT. It yields the protein CASSGSGTDTQYF.

This clonotype was seen a few times. This chain uses TRBV6-2 or TRBV6-3 with TRBJ2-7, with a weak D call TRBD1 (7 bases). Trimming left V 0 bases short and J 5 bases short, with 14 bases between. Germline-derived CDR1 and CDR2 are MNHEY and SVGEGT. There are 15 residues in the CDR3. CDR3 sequence: CASSYSRQGGNEQYF. The CDR3, as DNA: TGTGCCAGCAGTTACTCGAGGCAGGGGGGCAACGAGCAGTACTTC.

The J gene is TRBJ1-2, the V gene TRBV20-1; D uncertain. The V gene lost 1 base and the J gene lost 8 bases, with 14 bases spanning the gap. The germline V gene has CDR1 DFQATT and CDR2 SNEGSKA (reference sequence). This CDR3 has 13 amino acids. The CDR3 region is CSARGEAGLGYTF. The CDR3 DNA is TGCAGTGCTAGAGGTGAGGCCGGCTTGGGCTACACCTTC.

In this sample, this clonotype turned up once. This chain uses TRBV7-9 with TRBJ2-3; 9 bases fit TRBD1. Germline loops: CDR1 SEHNR, CDR2 FQNEAQ (reference sequence). V gave up 5 bases and J gave up 4 bases; unmatched junction bases: 4. The length of the CDR3 is 14 residues. Here the CDR3 DNA reads TGTGCCAGCAGCCGGGACAGGGTCTCAGATACGCAGTATTTT. Its protein product is CASSRDRVSDTQYF.

The chain has TRBV10-3 and TRBJ2-3; TRBD2 agrees at 8 bases. Germline values: CDR1 ENHRY, CDR2 SYGVKD. V was clipped by 8 bases and J by 0 bases; unmatched bases: 4. This CDR3 has 14 residues. CDR3 region: CAIGERGSTDTQYF. The CDR3 region has the DNA TGTGCCATCGGAGAGCGGGGGAGCACAGATACGCAGTATTTT.

The V call is TRBV20-1, the J call TRBJ2-7, with D maybe TRBD1 (6 bases). The CDR3 extends over 14 amino acids. Trimming left V 4 bases short and J 6 bases short, with 19 bases between. The germline V gene has CDR1 DFQATT and CDR2 SNEGSKA (reference sequence). This chain's CDR3 is CSATNRVGSSEQYF. CDR3 coding DNA: TGCAGTGCTACAAACAGGGTGGGGAGTAGCGAGCAGTACTTC.

The genes are TRBV15 and TRBJ2-7, with D uncertain. Germline assignment: CDR1 LNHNV and CDR2 YYDKDF (reference sequence). The CDR3 has 13 amino acids. Trimming removed 1 base from V and 9 bases from J, with 13 bases in between. CDR3 sequence: CATSRGQQTGQYF. CDR3 nucleotide sequence: TGTGCCACCAGCAGAGGTCAGCAGACGGGGCAGTACTTC.

This clonotype was seen repeatedly, ten times or more. This chain uses TRBV7-2 with TRBJ2-3; D not resolved. V lost 3 bases and J lost 2, with 3 bases in between. The CDR3 has 12 residues. Per germline, CDR1 SGHTA and CDR2 FQGNSA. CDR3 region: CASSFYTDTQYF. DNA of the CDR3: TGTGCCAGCAGCTTCTACACAGATACGCAGTATTTT.

This clonotype was seen a handful of times. V usage is TRBV19 and J usage is TRBJ1-1; D is undetermined. This CDR3 comprises 15 residues. Trimming shortened V by 1 base and J by 0 bases, and 9 bases separated the two germline ends. The germline V gene has CDR1 LNHDA and CDR2 SQIVND (reference sequence). This chain's CDR3 is CASSIVPGLNTEAFF. The CDR3 bases are TGTGCCAGTAGTATAGTCCCAGGCCTGAACACTGAAGCTTTCTTT.

The chain combines TRBV11-2 with TRBJ2-5, with 8 bases lining up with TRBD2. The CDR3 is 15 residues long. V gave up 4 bases and J gave up 5 bases; unmatched junction bases: 9. The germline CDR1 and CDR2 sequences are SGHAT and FQNNGV. CDR3 sequence: CASSSIRGGPETQYF. DNA for the CDR3: TGTGCCAGCAGCTCAATTCGGGGGGGCCCTGAGACCCAGTACTTC.

The V gene is TRBV4-1, the J gene TRBJ2-5, with TRBD1 identical over 7 bases. The germline gives CDR1 MGHRA, CDR2 YSYEKL. The V segment lost 4 bases and the J segment 5 bases; nucleotides outside the gene matches: 10. This CDR3 region has 15 residues. Written as DNA, the CDR3 is TGCGCCAGCAGCCGTACACCGCAGGGGGAGGAGACCCAGTACTTC. Translated: CASSRTPQGEETQYF.

The J gene is TRBJ1-1, the V gene TRBV10-3; the D gene is possibly TRBD1 (5 bases). Germline loops: CDR1 ENHRY, CDR2 SYGVKD. The CDR3 has 14 amino acids. The V end lost 3 bases, the J end lost 1 base, and 9 bases lay between the germline ends. The CDR3 DNA reads TGTGCCATCAGTGAACGGGGGAAGAACACTGAAGCTTTCTTT. Translation gives CAISERGKNTEAFF.

This clonotype was observed a few times. The genes are TRBV27 and TRBJ1-2; possibly TRBD1 for D (5 bases). Germline lookup yields CDR1 MNHEY and CDR2 SMNVEV (reference sequence). Trimming stripped 5 bases from V and 3 bases from J, with 16 bases between. This CDR3 is 15 amino acids long. CDR3 coding DNA: TGTGCCAGCAGTGAACAGGCCCCCTGGGACTATGGCTACACCTTC. Its translation is CASSEQAPWDYGYTF.

The CDR3 sequence is CATRMGQNQPQHF. CDR3 nucleotides: TGTGCCACCAGGATGGGACAGAATCAGCCCCAGCATTTT. The gene calls are TRBV24-1 and TRBJ1-5; 7 positions match TRBD1. The CDR3 extends over 13 amino acids. Unmatched junction bases numbered 3, after V lost 7 bases and J lost 4 bases. Germline V gene sequence: CDR1 KGHDR, CDR2 SFDVKD.